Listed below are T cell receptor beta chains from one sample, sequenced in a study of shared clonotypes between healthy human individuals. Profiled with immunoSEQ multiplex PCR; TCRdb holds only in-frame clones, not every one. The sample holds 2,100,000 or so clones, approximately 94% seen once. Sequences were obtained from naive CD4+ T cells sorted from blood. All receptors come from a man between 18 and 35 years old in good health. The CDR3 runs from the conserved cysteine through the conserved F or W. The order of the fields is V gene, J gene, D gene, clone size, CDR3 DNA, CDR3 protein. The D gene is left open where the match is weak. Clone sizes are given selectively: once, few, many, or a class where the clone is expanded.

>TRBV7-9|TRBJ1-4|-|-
TGTGCCAGCAGCCTACCCGAGGTTGGCGAAAAACTGTTTTTT
CASSLPEVGEKLFF
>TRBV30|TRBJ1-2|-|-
TGTGCCTGGAGTCACGGTGGCTACACCTTC
CAWSHGGYTF
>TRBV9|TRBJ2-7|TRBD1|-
TGTGCCAGCAGCGTAGCCCCACAAGCGACAGGGGGCGACGAGCAGTACTTC
CASSVAPQATGGDEQYF
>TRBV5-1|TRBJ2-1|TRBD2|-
TGCGCCAGCAGCTTGGGGGCACTAGCGGGAGTCGGTGAGCAGTTCTTC
CASSLGALAGVGEQFF
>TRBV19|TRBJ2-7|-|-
TGTGCCAGTAGCTCCCCCCGGGGTTCCGGGCGAGGCGAGCAGTACTTC
CASSSPRGSGRGEQYF
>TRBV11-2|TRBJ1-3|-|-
TGTGCCAGCAGCTTAGTACAGGGAAACACCATATATTTT
CASSLVQGNTIYF
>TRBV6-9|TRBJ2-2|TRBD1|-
TGTGCCAGCAGCGAAAAGACAGGGGCGAACACCGGGGAGCTGTTTTTT
CASSEKTGANTGELFF
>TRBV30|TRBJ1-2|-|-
TGTGCCTGGAGTGTACGAGGGGCAGGGCACTATGGCTACACCTTC
CAWSVRGAGHYGYTF
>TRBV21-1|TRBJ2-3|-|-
TGTGCCAACCGACCGACTAGCGGGTTCACAGATACGCAGTATTTT
CANRPTSGFTDTQYF
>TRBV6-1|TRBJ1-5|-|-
TGTGCCAGCAGTGGGAGGGGTAGCAATCAGCCCCAGCATTTT
CASSGRGSNQPQHF
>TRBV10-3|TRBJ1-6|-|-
TGTGCCATCAGTCCCGGGACCCCATCCACTTCACCCCTCCACTTT
CAISPGTPSTSPLHF
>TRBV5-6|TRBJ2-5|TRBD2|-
TGTGCCAGCAGCTTGCAAGCGGGGAGTTTAGAGACCCAGTACTTC
CASSLQAGSLETQYF
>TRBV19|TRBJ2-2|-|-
TGTGCCAGTAGTATTCTTGGACTTTCCACCGGGGAGCTGTTTTTT
CASSILGLSTGELFF
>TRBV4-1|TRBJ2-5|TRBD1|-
TGCGCCAGCAGCCCTCAAGTTTGGGACAGAAACCAAGAGACCCAGTACTTC
CASSPQVWDRNQETQYF
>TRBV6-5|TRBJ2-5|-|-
TGTGCCAGCAGTTACTATTCGATGGAAGGGGAGACCCAGTACTTC
CASSYYSMEGETQYF
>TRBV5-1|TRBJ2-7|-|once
TGCGCCACCTCGCCGGACAGTACCTACGAGCAGTACTTC
CATSPDSTYEQYF
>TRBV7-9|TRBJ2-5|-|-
TGTGCCAGCAGCTTTCTAGGGGGTTTGTCGGAGACCCAGTACTTC
CASSFLGGLSETQYF
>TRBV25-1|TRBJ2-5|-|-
TGTGCCAGCAGTGCACAGGGATGGGCAGAGACCCAGTACTTC
CASSAQGWAETQYF
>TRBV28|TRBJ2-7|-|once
TGTGCCAGCAGCACCGGGCCCTCTGGGGAGCAGTACTTC
CASSTGPSGEQYF
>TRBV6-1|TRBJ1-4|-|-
TGTGCCAGCAGTGAAGCATCACTAGGAGGCGAAAAACTGTTTTTT
CASSEASLGGEKLFF
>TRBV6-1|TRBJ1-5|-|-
TGTGCCAGCAGTAACAGTCATAGCAATCAGCCCCAGCATTTT
CASSNSHSNQPQHF
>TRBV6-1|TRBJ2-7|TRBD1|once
TGTGCCAGCAGTGTCAGGGGGCTCGCCTACGAGCAGTACTTC
CASSVRGLAYEQYF
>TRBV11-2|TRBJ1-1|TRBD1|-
TGTGCCAGCAGCTTTTCTCCGGGACAGGGGGCCACTGAAGCTTTCTTT
CASSFSPGQGATEAFF
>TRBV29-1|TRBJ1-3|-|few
TGCAGCGTTGTCAAGCTGGAGGGCCACTCTGGAAACACCATATATTTT
CSVVKLEGHSGNTIYF
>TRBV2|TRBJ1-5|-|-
TGTGCCAGCAGTGATGGAAGGCAGCCCCAGCATTTT
CASSDGRQPQHF
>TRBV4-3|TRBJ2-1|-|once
TGCGCCAGCAGCCAAGAGTTAGGCTACAATGAGCAGTTCTTC
CASSQELGYNEQFF
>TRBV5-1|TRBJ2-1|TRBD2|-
TGCGCCAGCAGCCCGAGCGGGGCGTACAATGAGCAGTTCTTC
CASSPSGAYNEQFF
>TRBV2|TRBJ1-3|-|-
TGTGCCAGCAGCGCCTTTTCTGGAAACACCATATATTTT
CASSAFSGNTIYF
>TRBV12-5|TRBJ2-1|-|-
TGTGCTAGTGGCCCTGTTCGGGGACTGGACTACAATGAGCAGTTCTTC
CASGPVRGLDYNEQFF
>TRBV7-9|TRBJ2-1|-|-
TGTGCCAGCAGCTTACTTAGCGGCCCCTACAATGAGCAGTTCTTC
CASSLLSGPYNEQFF
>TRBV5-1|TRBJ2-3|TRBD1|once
TGCGCCAGCAGCTTGGAGGGGGCGCAGGGAGATACGCAGTATTTT
CASSLEGAQGDTQYF
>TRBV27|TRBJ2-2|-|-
TGTGCCAGCAGACTGCTGGGAGTTGACACCGGGGAGCTGTTTTTT
CASRLLGVDTGELFF
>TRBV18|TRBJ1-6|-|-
TGTGCCAGCTCAGAACAAGGAGCTTTCTATAATTCACCCCTCCACTTT
CASSEQGAFYNSPLHF
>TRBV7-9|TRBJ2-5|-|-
TGTGCCAGCAGCTTAGCAGGGACTGTGGGAGAGACCCAGTACTTC
CASSLAGTVGETQYF
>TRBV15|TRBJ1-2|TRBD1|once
TGTGCCACCAGAGGGGGCGGATTAGGGGGCTACACCTTC
CATRGGGLGGYTF
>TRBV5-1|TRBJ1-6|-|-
TGCGCCAGCAGCATGGGGACGGATGGAAATTCACCCCTCCACTTT
CASSMGTDGNSPLHF
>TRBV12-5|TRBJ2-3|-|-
TGTGCTAGTGCCAGCACAGATACGCAGTATTTT
CASASTDTQYF
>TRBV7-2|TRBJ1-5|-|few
TGTGCCAGCAGCTTACGGGGAGGCAATCAGCCCCAGCATTTT
CASSLRGGNQPQHF
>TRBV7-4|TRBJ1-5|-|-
TGTGCCAGCAGCTGCAACCAGCCCCAGCATTTT
CASSCNQPQHF
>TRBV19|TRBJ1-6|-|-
TGTGCCAGTAGTATAAGAGTTAATTCACCCCTCCACTTT
CASSIRVNSPLHF
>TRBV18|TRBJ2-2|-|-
TGTGCCAGCTCACCCGACAGGGTGGGCGCGGGAAGCACCGGGGAGCTGTTTTTT
CASSPDRVGAGSTGELFF
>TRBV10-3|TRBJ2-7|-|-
TGTGCCATCACTGGGACTGGTGATGAGCAGTACTTC
CAITGTGDEQYF
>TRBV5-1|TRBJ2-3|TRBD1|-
TGCGCCAGCAGCTTCGGACAGGGGACAGATACGCAGTATTTT
CASSFGQGTDTQYF
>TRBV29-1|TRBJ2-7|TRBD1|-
TGCAGCGCCAGGACCGGGACAGGGGACGGCTACGAGCAGTACTTC
CSARTGTGDGYEQYF
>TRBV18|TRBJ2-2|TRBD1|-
TGTGCCAGCTCGCAATACCATCCGGGACAGGGGGCCGGGGAGCTGTTTTTT
CASSQYHPGQGAGELFF
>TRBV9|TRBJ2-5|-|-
TGTGCCAGCAGCGTAGGGGGGCATTCCCAAGAGACCCAGTACTTC
CASSVGGHSQETQYF
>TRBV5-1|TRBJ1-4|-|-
TGCGCCAGCAGCTTGGAAAAACTGCCTAATGAAAAACTGTTTTTT
CASSLEKLPNEKLFF
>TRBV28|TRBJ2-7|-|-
TGTGCCAGCAGTCGGCCCTACGAGCAGTACTTC
CASSRPYEQYF
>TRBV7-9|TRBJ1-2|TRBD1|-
TGTGCCAGCAGCCTAGGACAGGGTGACTATGGCTACACCTTC
CASSLGQGDYGYTF
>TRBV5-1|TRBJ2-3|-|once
TGCGCCAGCAGCTTAGTTGCAGATACGCAGTATTTT
CASSLVADTQYF
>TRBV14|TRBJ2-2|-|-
TGTGCCAGCAGCCAAGTAACGGGGTCGGCCGGGGAGCTGTTTTTT
CASSQVTGSAGELFF
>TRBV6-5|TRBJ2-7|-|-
TGTGCCAGCAGTGTATCCAGGGGACTCTACGAGCAGTACTTC
CASSVSRGLYEQYF
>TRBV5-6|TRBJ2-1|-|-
TGTGCCAGCAACTCCCTAGGAGGAGGGGGCGCCCACAATGAGCAGTTCTTC
CASNSLGGGGAHNEQFF
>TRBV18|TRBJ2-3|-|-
TGTGCCAGCTCACCGCGGGGTGTATCTAGCACAGATACGCAGTATTTT
CASSPRGVSSTDTQYF
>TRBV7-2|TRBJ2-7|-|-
TGTGCCAGCAGCTCGCCCGTCGACAACTTCTACGAGCAGTACTTC
CASSSPVDNFYEQYF